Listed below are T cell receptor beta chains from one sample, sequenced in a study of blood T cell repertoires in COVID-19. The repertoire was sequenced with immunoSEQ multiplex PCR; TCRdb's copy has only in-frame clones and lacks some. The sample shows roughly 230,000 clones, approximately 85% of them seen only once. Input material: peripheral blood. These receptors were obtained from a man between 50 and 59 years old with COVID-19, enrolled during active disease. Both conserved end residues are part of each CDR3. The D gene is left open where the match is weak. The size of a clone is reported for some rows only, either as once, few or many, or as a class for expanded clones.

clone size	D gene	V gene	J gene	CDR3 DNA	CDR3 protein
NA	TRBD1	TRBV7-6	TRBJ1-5	TGTGCCAGCAGCCATACGCGGACAGGGCGGCCACTTGAGGGACAGCCCCAGCATTTT	CASSHTRTGRPLEGQPQHF
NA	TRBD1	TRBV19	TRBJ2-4	TGTGCCAGTAGTGAGGACAGGGTCAAAAACATTCAGTACTTC	CASSEDRVKNIQYF
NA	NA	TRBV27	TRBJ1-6	TGTGCCAGCAGTTTATTTCTGGGGGCTGGGAATTCACCCCTCCACTTT	CASSLFLGAGNSPLHF
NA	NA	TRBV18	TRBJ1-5	TGTGCCAGCTCACCCGACAGGCTTCTTGGCAATCAGCCCCAGCATTTT	CASSPDRLLGNQPQHF
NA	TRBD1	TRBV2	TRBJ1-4	TGTGCCAGCAGAGGACAGGGGGCGCGGGAAAAACTGTTTTTT	CASRGQGAREKLFF
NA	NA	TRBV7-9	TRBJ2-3	TGTGCCAGCAGCTTAGTAAGGCAACAGGGTCCAGATACGCAGTATTTT	CASSLVRQQGPDTQYF
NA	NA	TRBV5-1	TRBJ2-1	TGCGCCAGCAGCATAGACACCGACAGCTCCTACAATGAGCAGTTCTTC	CASSIDTDSSYNEQFF
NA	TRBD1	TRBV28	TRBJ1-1	TGTGCCAGCAGTTCCTTAGACAGGGTTCAGACTGAAGCTTTCTTT	CASSSLDRVQTEAFF
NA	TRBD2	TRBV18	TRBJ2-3	TGTGCCAGCTCACCAAGTTTCCTAGCGGACACAGATACGCAGTATTTT	CASSPSFLADTDTQYF
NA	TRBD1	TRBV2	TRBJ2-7	TGTGCCAGCAGTGAGCCCTCGGGGACAGGAGCATGGGACGAGCAGTACTTC	CASSEPSGTGAWDEQYF
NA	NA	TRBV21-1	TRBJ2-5	TGTGCCAGCAGCAAAGTTCCATATTTACAGCAAGAGACCCAGTACTTC	CASSKVPYLQQETQYF
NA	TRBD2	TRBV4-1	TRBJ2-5	TGCGCCAGCAGCCAGGGACTAGCCCCCATGGGGACCCAGTACTTC	CASSQGLAPMGTQYF
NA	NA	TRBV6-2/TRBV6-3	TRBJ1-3	TGTGCCAGCAGTTACTCGCGGGACTCAGGCTCTGGAAACACCATATATTTT	CASSYSRDSGSGNTIYF
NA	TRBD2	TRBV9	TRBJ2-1	TGTGCCAGCAGCGTAGTCTCTAGCGGGGGGGCAGAGAATGAGCAGTTCTTC	CASSVVSSGGAENEQFF
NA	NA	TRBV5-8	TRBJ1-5	TGTGCCAGCAGCTTGTCCGGGGATAGCAATCAGCCCCAGCATTTT	CASSLSGDSNQPQHF
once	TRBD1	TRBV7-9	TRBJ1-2	TGTGCCAGCAGCTTAGAGACAGGGAGGTTTTTGAACTATGGCTACACCTTC	CASSLETGRFLNYGYTF
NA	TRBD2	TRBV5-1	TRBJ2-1	TGCGCCAGCAGCTTGGCTAGCGGGGAGTACAATGAGCAGTTCTTC	CASSLASGEYNEQFF
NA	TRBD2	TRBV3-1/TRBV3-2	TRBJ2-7	TGTGCCAGCAGTCTGGGAGGGGAGCAGTACTTC	CASSLGGEQYF
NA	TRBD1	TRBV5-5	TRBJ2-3	TGTGCCAGCAGCTTGTCCGACAACAGGGGGCAAGGCACAGATACGCAGTATTTT	CASSLSDNRGQGTDTQYF
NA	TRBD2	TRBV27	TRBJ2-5	TGTGCCAGCAGTTTATATGCCGGGACTAGCGGGGGCGTTGCTGAGACCCAGTACTTC	CASSLYAGTSGGVAETQYF
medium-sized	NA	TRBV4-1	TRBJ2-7	TGCGCCAGCAGCCAAGATCAGCGGGTAGACGAGCAGTACTTC	CASSQDQRVDEQYF
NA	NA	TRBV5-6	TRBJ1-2	TGTGCCAGCAGCCTGGGAGCCACCTATGGCTACACCTTC	CASSLGATYGYTF
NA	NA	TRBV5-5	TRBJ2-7	TGTGCCAGCAGCTACAGGGTTGACGAGCAGTACTTC	CASSYRVDEQYF
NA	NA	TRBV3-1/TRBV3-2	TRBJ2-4	TGTGCCAGCAGCCAAGCCCCTCCAGGGTTGGACATTCAGTACTTC	CASSQAPPGLDIQYF
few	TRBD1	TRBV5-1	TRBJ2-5	TGCGCCAGCAGCTTGGGGACAGGGGAAAAGGTCCAGTACTTC	CASSLGTGEKVQYF
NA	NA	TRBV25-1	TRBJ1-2	TGTGCCAGCAGTGTCCCAGGGTTAAACGATGGCTACACCTTC	CASSVPGLNDGYTF
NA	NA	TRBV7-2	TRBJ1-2	TGTGCCAGCAGCTTCGGAAGCAGGGAAGGCTACACCTTC	CASSFGSREGYTF
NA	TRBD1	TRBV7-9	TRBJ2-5	TGTGCCAGCAGCTTCGGGACAGGGGGCGTGGAGACCCAGTACTTC	CASSFGTGGVETQYF
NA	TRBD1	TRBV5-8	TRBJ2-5	TGTGCCAGCAGCTGGACAGGGGAGTACTTC	CASSWTGEYF
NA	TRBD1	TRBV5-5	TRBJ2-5	TGTGCCAGCAGCTTAGGGTATGGGACAGCCCAAGAGACCCAGTACTTC	CASSLGYGTAQETQYF
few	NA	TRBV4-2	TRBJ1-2	TGTGCCACCGCGGACACCTATGGCTACACCTTC	CATADTYGYTF
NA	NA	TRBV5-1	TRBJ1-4	TGCGCCAGCAGCTTAAGACAGAATGAAAAACTGTTTTTT	CASSLRQNEKLFF
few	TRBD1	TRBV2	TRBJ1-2	TGTGCCAGCAGTGAAAAGCAGGGGGAAATAGAAGGCTACACCTTC	CASSEKQGEIEGYTF
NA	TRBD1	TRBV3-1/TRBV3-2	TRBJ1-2	TGTGCCAGCAGCCAAGCCAAAGGGGGCCAGGGCTACACCTTC	CASSQAKGGQGYTF
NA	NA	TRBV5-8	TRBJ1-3	TGTGCCAGCAGCTTGGACAGGGCTGGAAACACCATATATTTT	CASSLDRAGNTIYF
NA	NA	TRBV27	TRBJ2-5	TGTGCCAGCAGACAGGGTGGGGAGACCCAGTACTTC	CASRQGGETQYF
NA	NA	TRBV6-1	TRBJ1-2	TGTGCCAGCAGTGAATACCGGAGTGGTTATGGCTACACCTTC	CASSEYRSGYGYTF
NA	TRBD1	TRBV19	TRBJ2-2	TGTGCCAGTAGTATACGGACAGGGGGTCGTGCCGGGGAGCTGTTTTTT	CASSIRTGGRAGELFF
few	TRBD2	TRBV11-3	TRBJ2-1	TGTGCCAGCAGCTTAGATGGAGCGGGGGGGAGTTACAATGAGCAGTTCTTC	CASSLDGAGGSYNEQFF
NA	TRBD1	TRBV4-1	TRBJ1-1	TGCGCCAGCAGCCAAGAGGCTGCAGGGGGTACGAACACTGAAGCTTTCTTT	CASSQEAAGGTNTEAFF
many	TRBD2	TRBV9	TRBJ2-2	TGTGCCAGCAGCGTAGGGGAGCGGGGGGGCACCGGGGAGCTGTTTTTT	CASSVGERGGTGELFF
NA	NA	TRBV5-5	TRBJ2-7	TGTGCCAGCAGCTTTGCAGGGGTGTACGAGCAGTACTTC	CASSFAGVYEQYF
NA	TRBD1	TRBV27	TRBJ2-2	TGTGCCAGCAGTAGTTTCCCGGGGACAGGGGTCACCGGGGAGCTGTTTTTT	CASSSFPGTGVTGELFF
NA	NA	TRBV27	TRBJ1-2	TGTGCCAGCAGTGGGGCCAGGGGCGCTAACTATGGCTACACCTTC	CASSGARGANYGYTF
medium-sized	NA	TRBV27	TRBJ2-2	TGTGCCAGCAGTTCCGGGACAAACACCGGGGAGCTGTTTTTT	CASSSGTNTGELFF
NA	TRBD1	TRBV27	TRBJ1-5	TGTGCCAGCAGCCAAAACATGGGGACAGTAAATCAGCCCCAGCATTTT	CASSQNMGTVNQPQHF